This T cell receptor beta chain was sequenced during a study of blood T cell repertoires in COVID-19 (dated by TCRdb to between 2020 and 2021). For context, the study as a whole: Collaborator samples came from the United States, Italy and Spain and covered acute and convalescent phases of COVID-19. The prospective study material was composed of cDNA or gDNA derived from T cells, B-cell-depleted T cells, or PBMCs. Deeply sampled blood TCRbeta repertoires from subjects exposed to, actively infected with, or recovered from COVID-19 were included in the dataset. The repertoires were released in a freely available public database meant as a resource for research on the immune response to SARS-CoV-2. The samples were drawn from the first 160 participants of the ongoing ImmuneRACE study and from under 1,500 subjects provided by 6 global collaborators. Nearly every sample came with metadata listing a de-identified subject ID, COVID-19 status, age in years and sex. Where available, HLA class I and class II types were obtained from metadata supplied by the sample provider rather than from assay-based typing. Study-wide findings and limitations: How much clinical and demographic metadata was included differed by source and by participant, and the metadata was provided uncurated.

This clone came up a few times. This clone's antigen is unknown. One base away there is no much larger clone; base qualities are not given. TCRbeta CDR3 regions were amplified from genomic DNA using the immunoSEQ Assay, a bias-controlled multiplex PCR. In the authors' own workflow: Within the assay, amplification of reference gene primers was used to estimate how many nucleated cells each sample contained. To quantify the absolute abundance of each unique TCRbeta CDR3 rearrangement, sequence reads were collapsed and filtered. For each sample, productive Simpson clonality was calculated as the square root of Simpson's diversity index over productive rearrangements. Imported from immuneACCESS, the table was reduced by TCRdb to in-frame sequences with V and J called. These copies leave out some clones; in studies compared against another copy, an unresolved V gene accounts for under half, and the cause of the remainder is not known. From that table come the V and J calls and clone size; the DNA was used to work out D and trimming. The sample table shows 130,000 to 150,000 clones, and more than 75% are seen once. 1.2% of the sample is in the top ten clones.

Based on the germline V gene, the CDR1 and CDR2 sequences are SGDLS and YYNGEE. The V and J ends are trimmed by 4 bases and 6 bases, leaving 20 bases between them. The CDR3 holds 16 amino acids from the cysteine to the phenylalanine. The only DNA kept is the CDR3, 48 bases in frame from the first base. In the prospective study, participants were roughly 18 to 100 years old, resided in fewer than 25 geographic areas of the United States, and were enrolled through a virtual design. In the prospective study, participants were assigned to cohorts based on the clinical history participants reported in a screening survey and a study questionnaire. In the prospective study, mobile phlebotomists collected whole blood, serum and a nasopharyngeal or oropharyngeal swab from each participant. Prospective study participants could optionally give additional blood draws and questionnaires over a 2-month period. Blood samples from the prospective study were shipped frozen or at room temperature prior to DNA extraction.

The clonotype comes from a woman aged 25 to 39 with acute COVID-19. The chain uses TRBV9 and TRBJ2-1, with TRBD1 as a weak D call on 6 bases. The sequenced sample consisted of PBMCs or T cells enriched from blood (not recorded which). CDR3 reads: CASSTTQGVLINEQFF. In nucleotide form, the sequence is TGTGCCAGCAGCACCACACAGGGCGTTTTGATCAATGAGCAGTTCTTC.